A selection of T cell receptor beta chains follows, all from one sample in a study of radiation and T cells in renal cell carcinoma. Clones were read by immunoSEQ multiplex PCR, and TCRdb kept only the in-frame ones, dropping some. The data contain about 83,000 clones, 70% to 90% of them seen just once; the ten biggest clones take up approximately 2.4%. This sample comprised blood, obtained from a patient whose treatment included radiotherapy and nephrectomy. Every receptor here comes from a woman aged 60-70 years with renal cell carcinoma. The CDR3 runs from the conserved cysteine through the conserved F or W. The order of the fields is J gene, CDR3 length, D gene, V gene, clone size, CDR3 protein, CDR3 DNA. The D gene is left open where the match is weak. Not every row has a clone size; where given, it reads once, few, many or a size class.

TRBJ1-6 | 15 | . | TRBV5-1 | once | CASSFEETYNSPLHF | TGCGCCAGCAGCTTTGAGGAAACCTATAATTCACCCCTCCACTTT
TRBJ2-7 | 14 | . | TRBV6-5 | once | CASSADRRSYEQYF | TGTGCCAGCAGTGCGGACAGAAGGTCCTACGAGCAGTACTTC
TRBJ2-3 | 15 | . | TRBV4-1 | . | CASSRLGLATDTQYF | TGCGCCAGCAGCCGGCTGGGGTTGGCCACAGATACGCAGTATTTT
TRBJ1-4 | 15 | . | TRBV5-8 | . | CASSLDPATNEKLFF | TGTGCCAGCAGCTTGGACCCAGCAACTAATGAAAAACTGTTTTTT
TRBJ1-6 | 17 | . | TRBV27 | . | CASSLSQGRGDNSPLHF | TGTGCCAGCAGTTTATCCCAGGGGAGAGGAGATAATTCACCCCTCCACTTT
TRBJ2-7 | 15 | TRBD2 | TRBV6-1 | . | CASRGPGGISYEQYF | TGTGCCAGCAGGGGGCCGGGGGGGATAAGCTACGAGCAGTACTTC
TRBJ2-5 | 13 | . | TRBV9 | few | CASSADLRGTQYF | TGTGCCAGCAGCGCCGACTTGAGGGGGACCCAGTACTTC
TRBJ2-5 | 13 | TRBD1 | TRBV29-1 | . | CSVSDRVGETQYF | TGCAGCGTTTCCGACAGGGTGGGAGAGACCCAGTACTTC
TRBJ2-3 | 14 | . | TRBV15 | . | CATSRGDTQDTQYF | TGTGCCACCAGCAGAGGAGACACCCAAGATACGCAGTATTTT
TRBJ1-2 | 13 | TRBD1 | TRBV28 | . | CASSPRTGSGYTF | TGTGCCAGCAGTCCCCGGACAGGGAGTGGCTACACCTTC
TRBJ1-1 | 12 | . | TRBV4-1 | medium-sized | CASSQQNTEAFF | TGCGCCAGCAGCCAACAGAACACTGAAGCTTTCTTT
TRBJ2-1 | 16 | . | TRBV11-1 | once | CASSARGSRIYNEQFF | TGTGCCAGCAGCGCGCGGGGCAGCCGGATATACAATGAGCAGTTCTTC
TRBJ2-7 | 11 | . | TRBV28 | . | CASSLRYEQYF | TGTGCCAGCAGTTTAAGGTACGAGCAGTACTTC
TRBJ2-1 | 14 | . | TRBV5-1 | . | CASSLGSARDEQFF | TGCGCCAGCAGCCTCGGGTCGGCACGGGATGAGCAGTTCTTC
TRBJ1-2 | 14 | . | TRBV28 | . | CAVGTPGANYGYTF | TGTGCCGTCGGGACACCTGGGGCTAACTATGGCTACACCTTC
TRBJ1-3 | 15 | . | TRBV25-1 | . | CASSGDGGPGNTIYF | TGTGCCAGCAGTGGGGACGGAGGCCCTGGAAACACCATATATTTT
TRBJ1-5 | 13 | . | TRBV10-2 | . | CASRENSNQPQHF | TGCGCCAGCAGGGAAAATAGCAATCAGCCCCAGCATTTT
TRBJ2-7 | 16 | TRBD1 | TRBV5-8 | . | CASSLNGDRVGYEQYF | TGTGCCAGCAGCTTGAACGGAGACAGGGTCGGCTACGAGCAGTACTTC
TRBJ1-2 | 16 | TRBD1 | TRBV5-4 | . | CASSLKGQGAGYGYTF | TGTGCCAGCAGCTTAAAAGGGCAGGGGGCGGGCTATGGCTACACCTTC
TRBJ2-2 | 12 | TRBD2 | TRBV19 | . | CASQREPGELFF | TGTGCCAGCCAGCGGGAACCCGGGGAGCTGTTTTTT
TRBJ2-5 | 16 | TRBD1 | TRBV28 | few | CASSTKPGQHQETQYF | TGTGCCAGCAGTACAAAGCCGGGACAGCACCAAGAGACCCAGTACTTC
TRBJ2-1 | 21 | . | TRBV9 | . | CASSVPMGVLGPGNSYNEQFF | TGTGCCAGCAGCGTCCCAATGGGGGTCCTAGGTCCGGGTAACTCCTACAATGAGCAGTTCTTC
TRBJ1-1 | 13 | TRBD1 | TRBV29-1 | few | CSVSTGGDTEAFF | TGCAGCGTTTCGACAGGGGGGGACACTGAAGCTTTCTTT
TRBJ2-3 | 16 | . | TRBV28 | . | CASSSYGTSEADTQYF | TGTGCCAGCAGCTCCTACGGGACTTCAGAGGCAGATACGCAGTATTTT
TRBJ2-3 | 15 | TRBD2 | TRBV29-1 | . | CSVENPSGSTDTQYF | TGCAGCGTTGAAAATCCTAGCGGTAGCACAGATACGCAGTATTTT
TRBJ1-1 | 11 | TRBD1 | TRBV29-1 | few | CSVGQGTEAFF | TGCAGCGTTGGACAGGGCACTGAAGCTTTCTTT